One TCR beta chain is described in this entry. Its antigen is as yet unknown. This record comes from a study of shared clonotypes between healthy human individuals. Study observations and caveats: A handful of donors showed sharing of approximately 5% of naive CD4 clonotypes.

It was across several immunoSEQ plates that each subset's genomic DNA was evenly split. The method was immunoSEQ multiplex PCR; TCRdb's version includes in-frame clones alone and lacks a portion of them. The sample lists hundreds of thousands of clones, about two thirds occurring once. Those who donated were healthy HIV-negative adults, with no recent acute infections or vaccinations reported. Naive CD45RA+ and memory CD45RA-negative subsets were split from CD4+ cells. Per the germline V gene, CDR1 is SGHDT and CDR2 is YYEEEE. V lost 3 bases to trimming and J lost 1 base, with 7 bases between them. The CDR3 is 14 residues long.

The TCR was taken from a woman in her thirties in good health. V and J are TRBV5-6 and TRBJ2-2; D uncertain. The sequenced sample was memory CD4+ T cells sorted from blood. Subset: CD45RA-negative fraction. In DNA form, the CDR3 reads TGTGCCAGCAGCTCCTTTTGGAACACCGGGGAGCTGTTTTTT. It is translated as CASSSFWNTGELFF.